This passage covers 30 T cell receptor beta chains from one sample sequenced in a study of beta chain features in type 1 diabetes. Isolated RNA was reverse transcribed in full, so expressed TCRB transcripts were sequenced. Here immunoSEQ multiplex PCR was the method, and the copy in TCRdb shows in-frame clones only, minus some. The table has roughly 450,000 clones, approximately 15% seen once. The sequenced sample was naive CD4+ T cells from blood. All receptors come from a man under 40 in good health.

The CDR3 coding sequence is TGTGCCTGGAGTGTGATTAAGTCCGGGGAGCTGTTTTTT. Encoded protein: CAWSVIKSGELFF. The J gene is TRBJ2-2, the V gene TRBV30, with unresolved D. V gave up 0 bases and J gave up 6 bases, with 8 bases separating them. The CDR3 has 13 amino acids. The germline V gene has CDR1 GTSNPN and CDR2 SVGIG (reference sequence).

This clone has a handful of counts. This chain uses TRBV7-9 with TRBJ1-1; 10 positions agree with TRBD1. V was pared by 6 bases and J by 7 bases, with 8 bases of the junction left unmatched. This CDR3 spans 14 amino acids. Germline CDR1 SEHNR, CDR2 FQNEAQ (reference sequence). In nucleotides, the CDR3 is TGTGCCAGCAGTTCGGGACAGGGGAGGATTGAAGCTTTCTTT. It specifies CASSSGQGRIEAFF.

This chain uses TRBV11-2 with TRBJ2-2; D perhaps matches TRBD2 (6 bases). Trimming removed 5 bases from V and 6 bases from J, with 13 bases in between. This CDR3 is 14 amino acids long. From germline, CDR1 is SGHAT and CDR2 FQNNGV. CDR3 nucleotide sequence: TGTGCCAGCAGCAACACTAGCTCGGCCGGGGAGCTGTTTTTT. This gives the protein CASSNTSSAGELFF. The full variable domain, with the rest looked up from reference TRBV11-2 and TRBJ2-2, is EAGVAQSPRYKIIEKRQSVAFWCNPISGHATLYWYQQILGQGPKLLIQFQNNGVVDDSQLPKDRFSAERLKGVDSTLKIQPAKLEDSAVYLCASSNTSSAGELFFGEGSRLTVL.

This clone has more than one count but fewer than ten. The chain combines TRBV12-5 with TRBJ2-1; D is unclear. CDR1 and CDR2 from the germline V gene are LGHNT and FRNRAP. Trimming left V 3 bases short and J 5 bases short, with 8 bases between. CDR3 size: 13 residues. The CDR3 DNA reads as TGTGCTAGTGGTTTCAACCGCCACAATGAGCAGTTCTTC. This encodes CASGFNRHNEQFF.

The chain's CDR3 is CSVREYQETQYF. The CDR3 bases are TGCAGCGTAAGGGAGTACCAAGAGACCCAGTACTTC. The chain has TRBV29-1 and TRBJ2-5; D perhaps matches TRBD2 (5 bases). With 6 bases removed from V and 0 bases from J, the gap between germline ends came to 8 bases. Germline-derived CDR1 and CDR2 are SQVTM and ANQGSEA. The CDR3 consists of 12 residues.

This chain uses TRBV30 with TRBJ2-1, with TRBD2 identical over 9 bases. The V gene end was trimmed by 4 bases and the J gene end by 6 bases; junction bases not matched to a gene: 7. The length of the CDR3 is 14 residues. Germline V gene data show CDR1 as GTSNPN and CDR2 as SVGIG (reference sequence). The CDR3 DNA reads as TGTGCCTGGACCATAGCGGGAGTTATCAATGAGCAGTTCTTC. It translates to CAWTIAGVINEQFF.

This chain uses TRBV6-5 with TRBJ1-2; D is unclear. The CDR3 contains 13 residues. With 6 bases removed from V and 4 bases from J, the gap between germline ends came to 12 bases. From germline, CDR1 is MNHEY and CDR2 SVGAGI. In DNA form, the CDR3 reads TGTGCCAGCAGCCCGATGTTGGGCTATGGCTACACCTTC. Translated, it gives CASSPMLGYGYTF.

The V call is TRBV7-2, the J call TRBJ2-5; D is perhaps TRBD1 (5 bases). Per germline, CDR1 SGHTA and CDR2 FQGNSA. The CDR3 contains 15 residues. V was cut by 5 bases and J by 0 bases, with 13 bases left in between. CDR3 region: CASSRAGKNQETQYF. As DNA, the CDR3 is TGTGCCAGCAGCCGGGCAGGGAAGAACCAAGAGACCCAGTACTTC.

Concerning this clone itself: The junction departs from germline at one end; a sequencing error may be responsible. CDR3 DNA: TGTGCCAGCTCTCCACGATTGTACCAAGAGACCCAGTACTTC. Translated, it gives CASSPRLYQETQYF. J is TRBJ2-5 and V is TRBV18; D uncertain. The CDR3 covers 14 residues. Germline V CDR1 and CDR2: KGHSH, LQKENI.

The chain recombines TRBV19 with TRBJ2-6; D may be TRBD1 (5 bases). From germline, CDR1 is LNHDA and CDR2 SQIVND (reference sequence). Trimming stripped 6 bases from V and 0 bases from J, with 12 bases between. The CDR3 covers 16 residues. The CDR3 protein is CASRINRGSGANVLTF. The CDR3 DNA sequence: TGTGCCAGTAGAATTAATAGGGGCTCTGGGGCCAACGTCCTGACTTTC.

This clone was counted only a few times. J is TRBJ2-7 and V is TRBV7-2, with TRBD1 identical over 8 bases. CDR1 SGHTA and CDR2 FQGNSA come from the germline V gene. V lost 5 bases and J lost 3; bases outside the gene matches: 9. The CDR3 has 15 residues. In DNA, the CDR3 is TGTGCCAGCAGCCCCGGTGTCAGGGGGCTCTACGAGCAGTACTTC. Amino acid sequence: CASSPGVRGLYEQYF.

CDR3 region: CASSTRPSAASGGPYEQYF. CDR3 DNA: TGTGCCAGCAGCACGAGACCCAGCGCGGCTAGCGGGGGACCTTACGAGCAGTACTTC. V gene TRBV9 combines with J gene TRBJ2-7, with 10 bases fitting TRBD2. The germline V gene encodes CDR1 SGDLS and CDR2 YYNGEE. V trimming: 4 bases; J trimming: 4 bases; junction bases outside the gene matches: 20. This CDR3 comprises 19 residues.

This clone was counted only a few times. CDR3 protein: CASSVEASGGGELFF. In DNA, the CDR3 is TGTGCCAGCAGCGTAGAAGCTAGCGGGGGAGGGGAGCTGTTTTTT. The chain has TRBV9 and TRBJ2-2, with 10 bases matching TRBD2. This CDR3 contains 15 residues. Trimming cost V 0 bases and J 8 bases; bases outside gene matches: 4. Germline loops: CDR1 SGDLS, CDR2 YYNGEE.

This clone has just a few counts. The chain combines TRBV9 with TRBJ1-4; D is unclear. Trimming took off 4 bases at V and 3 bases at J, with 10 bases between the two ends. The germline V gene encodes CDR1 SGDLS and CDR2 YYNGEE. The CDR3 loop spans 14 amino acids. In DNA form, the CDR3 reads TGTGCCAGCAGCCGCGCGCGGGCTAATGAAAAACTGTTTTTT. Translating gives CASSRARANEKLFF.

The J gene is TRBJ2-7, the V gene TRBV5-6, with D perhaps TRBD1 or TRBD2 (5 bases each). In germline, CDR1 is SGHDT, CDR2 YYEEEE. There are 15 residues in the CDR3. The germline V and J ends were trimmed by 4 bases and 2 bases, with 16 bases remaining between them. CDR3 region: CASSRPGTGPYEQYV. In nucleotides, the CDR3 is TGTGCCAGCAGCCGTCCCGGGACGGGACCCTACGAGCAGTACGTC.

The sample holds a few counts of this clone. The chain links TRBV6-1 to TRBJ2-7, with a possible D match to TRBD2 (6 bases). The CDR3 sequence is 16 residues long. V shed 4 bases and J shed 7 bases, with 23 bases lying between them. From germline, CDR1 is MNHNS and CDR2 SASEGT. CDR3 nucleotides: TGTGCCAGCAGTGCGGTGGTCGGTAGCGGACCACTTGAGCAGTACGTC. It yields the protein CASSAVVGSGPLEQYV.

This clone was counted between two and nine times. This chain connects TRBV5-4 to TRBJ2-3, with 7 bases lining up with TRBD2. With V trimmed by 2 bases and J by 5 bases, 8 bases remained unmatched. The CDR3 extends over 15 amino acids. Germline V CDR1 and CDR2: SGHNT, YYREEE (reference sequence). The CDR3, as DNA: TGTGCCAGCAGCTTTACTAGCGATTCGATAGATACGCAGTATTTT. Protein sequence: CASSFTSDSIDTQYF.

The DNA for the CDR3 is TGTGCCAGCAGTCCCGTCGTAGCCAAAAACATTCAGTACTTC. This sequence encodes CASSPVVAKNIQYF. The J gene is TRBJ2-4, the V gene TRBV6-1, with no clear D. The V end lost 5 bases, the J end lost 0 bases, and 8 bases lay between the germline ends. CDR1 and CDR2 from the germline V gene are MNHNS and SASEGT. The CDR3 spans 14 residues.

The CDR3 DNA reads TGTGCCAGCAGCTTAGTCCGGGAAACAGATACGCAGTATTTT. It codes for CASSLVRETDTQYF. The V gene is TRBV11-2, the J gene TRBJ2-3, with a tentative D call TRBD2 (5 bases). Germline V gene lookup returns CDR1 SGHAT and CDR2 FQNNGV. V dropped 1 base and J dropped 3 bases, with 8 bases sitting between them. The CDR3 consists of 14 residues.

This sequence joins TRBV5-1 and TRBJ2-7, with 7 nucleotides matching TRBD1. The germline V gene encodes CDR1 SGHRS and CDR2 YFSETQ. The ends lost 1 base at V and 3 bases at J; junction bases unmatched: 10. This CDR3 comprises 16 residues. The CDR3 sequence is CASSLRPGTVLYEQYF. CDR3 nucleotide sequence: TGCGCCAGCAGCTTGCGTCCCGGGACAGTCCTCTACGAGCAGTACTTC. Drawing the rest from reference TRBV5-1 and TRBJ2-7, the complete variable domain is KAGVTQTPRYLIKTRGQQVTLSCSPISGHRSVSWYQQTPGQGLQFLFEYFSETQRNKGNFPGRFSGRQFSNSRSEMNVSTLELGDSALYLCASSLRPGTVLYEQYFGPGTRLTVT.

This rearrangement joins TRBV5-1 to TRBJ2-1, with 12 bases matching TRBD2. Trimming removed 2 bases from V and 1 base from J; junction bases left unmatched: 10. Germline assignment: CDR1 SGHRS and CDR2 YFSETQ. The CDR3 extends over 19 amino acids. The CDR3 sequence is CASSLSPGLAGLSYNEQFF. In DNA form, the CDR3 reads TGCGCCAGCAGCTTATCTCCGGGACTAGCGGGCCTATCCTACAATGAGCAGTTCTTC.

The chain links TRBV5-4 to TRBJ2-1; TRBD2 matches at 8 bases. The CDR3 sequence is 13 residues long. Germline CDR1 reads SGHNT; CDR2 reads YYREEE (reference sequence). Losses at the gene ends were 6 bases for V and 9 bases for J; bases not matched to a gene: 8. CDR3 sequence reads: CASTGLDETEQFF. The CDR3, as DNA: TGTGCCAGCACGGGACTAGATGAAACTGAGCAGTTCTTC.

Here the CDR3 DNA reads TGCGCCAGCAGCCCTCCTTTCGAGACCCAGTACTTC. The encoded protein is CASSPPFETQYF. The V call is TRBV4-1, the J call TRBJ2-5, with no clear D. Trimming left V 4 bases short and J 5 bases short, with 8 bases between. The germline gives CDR1 MGHRA, CDR2 YSYEKL. The CDR3 is 12 residues long.

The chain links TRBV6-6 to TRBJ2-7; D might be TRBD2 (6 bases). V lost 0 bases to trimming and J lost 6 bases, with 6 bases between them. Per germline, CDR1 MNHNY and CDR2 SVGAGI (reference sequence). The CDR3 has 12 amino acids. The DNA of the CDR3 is TGTGCCAGCAGTTACTCCGGGGGCGAGCAGTACGTC. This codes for CASSYSGGEQYV.

Written as DNA, the CDR3 is TGTGCCAGCAGCGTACAGAACGGCCTGGGGGCAGAGGAGCAGTTCTTC. It codes for CASSVQNGLGAEEQFF. The chain recombines TRBV9 with TRBJ2-1; D possibly corresponds to TRBD1 (6 bases). The V end lost 1 base, the J end lost 10 bases, and 21 bases lay between the germline ends. From germline, CDR1 is SGDLS and CDR2 YYNGEE. CDR3 length equals 16 residues.

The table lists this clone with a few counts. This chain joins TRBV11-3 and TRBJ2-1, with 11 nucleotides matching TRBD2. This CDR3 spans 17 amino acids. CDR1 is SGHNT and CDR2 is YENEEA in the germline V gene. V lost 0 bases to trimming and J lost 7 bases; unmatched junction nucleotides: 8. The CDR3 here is CASSLDPQGLAVNEQFF. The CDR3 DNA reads TGTGCCAGCAGCTTAGACCCCCAGGGACTAGCGGTGAATGAGCAGTTCTTC.

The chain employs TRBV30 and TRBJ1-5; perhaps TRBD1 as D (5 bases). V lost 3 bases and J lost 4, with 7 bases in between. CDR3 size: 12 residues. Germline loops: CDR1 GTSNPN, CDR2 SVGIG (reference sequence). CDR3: CAWRGDNQPQHF. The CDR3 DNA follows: TGTGCCTGGAGAGGGGATAATCAGCCCCAGCATTTT.

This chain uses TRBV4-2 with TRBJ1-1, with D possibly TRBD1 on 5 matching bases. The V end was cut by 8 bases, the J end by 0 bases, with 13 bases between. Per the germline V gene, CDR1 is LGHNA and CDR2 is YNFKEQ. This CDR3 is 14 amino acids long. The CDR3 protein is CASGAGTVNTEAFF. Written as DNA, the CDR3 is TGTGCCAGCGGTGCCGGGACTGTGAACACTGAAGCTTTCTTT.

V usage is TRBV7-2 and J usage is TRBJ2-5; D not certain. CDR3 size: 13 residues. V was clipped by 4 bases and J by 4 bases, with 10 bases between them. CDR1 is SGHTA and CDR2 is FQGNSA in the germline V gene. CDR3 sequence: CASSSRVSETQYF. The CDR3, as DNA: TGTGCCAGCAGCTCTCGGGTTTCAGAGACCCAGTACTTC.

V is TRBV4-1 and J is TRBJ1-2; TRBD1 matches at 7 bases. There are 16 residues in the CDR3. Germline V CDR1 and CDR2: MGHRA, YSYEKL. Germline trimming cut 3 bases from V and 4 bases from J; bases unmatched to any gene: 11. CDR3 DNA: TGCGCCAGCAGCCAGCCTGACAGGGAGATCCCCTATGGCTACACCTTC. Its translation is CASSQPDREIPYGYTF.